A single sample is the source of the 22 T cell receptor beta chains below, sequenced in a study of radiotherapy plus CTLA-4 blockade in lung cancer. Measured with immunoSEQ multiplex PCR; TCRdb has only the in-frame clones, and not every one. The sample contains about 53,000 clones, almost 85% of which appear only once. The sequences come from peripheral blood, collected from a patient treated with radiotherapy plus ipilimumab. The receptors stem from a human donor with non-small cell lung cancer whose response to radiotherapy plus ipilimumab could not be evaluated.

This chain links TRBV28 with TRBJ2-2, with D possibly being TRBD2 (6 bases). The CDR3 extends over 16 amino acids. The V gene's germline CDR1 is MDHEN and CDR2 SYDVKM. Trimming pared 6 bases from V and 4 bases from J, leaving 18 bases between. CDR3 in DNA: TGTGCCAGCAGACTTTGGGGGGAACCGGGCACCGGGGAGCTGTTTTTT. This encodes CASRLWGEPGTGELFF.

The rearrangement links TRBV28 to TRBJ1-2; D gene uncertain. From germline, CDR1 is MDHEN and CDR2 SYDVKM. This CDR3 has 14 residues. The ends were cut back, 6 bases at V and 0 bases at J, with 11 bases in the middle. The CDR3 loop is CASSQPRANYGYTF. The CDR3 region has the DNA TGTGCCAGCAGCCAGCCTAGAGCTAACTATGGCTACACCTTC.

The V call is TRBV28, the J call TRBJ2-7; perhaps TRBD2 as D (5 bases). The CDR3 extends over 14 amino acids. V lost 1 base, J lost 6 bases, and 13 bases lay in between. CDR1 MDHEN and CDR2 SYDVKM come from the germline V gene. DNA for the CDR3: TGTGCCAGCAGTTTATTAATACTAGGGAGCGAGCAGTACTTC. Translation: CASSLLILGSEQYF.

This clone was seen more than once but under ten times. V is TRBV30 and J is TRBJ1-1, with a tentative D call TRBD1 (5 bases). CDR1 is GTSNPN and CDR2 is SVGIG in the germline V gene (reference sequence). The CDR3 extends over 13 amino acids. The V end lost 7 bases, the J end lost 4 bases, and 16 bases lay between the germline ends. The CDR3, as DNA: TGTGCCTACTCCTTCTCCAGGGTCACTGAAGCTTTCTTT. Amino acids: CAYSFSRVTEAFF. Filled out from reference TRBV30 and TRBJ1-1, the complete variable domain reads SQTIHQWPATLVQPVGSPLSLECTVEGTSNPNLYWYRQAAGRGLQLLFYSVGIGQISSEVPQNLSASRPQDRQFILSSKKLLLSDSGFYLCAYSFSRVTEAFFGQGTRLTVV.

The chain uses TRBV5-1 and TRBJ2-7; no definite D call. This CDR3 region has 13 residues. Trimming stripped 4 bases from V and 4 bases from J, with 12 bases between. CDR1 is SGHRS, CDR2 YFSETQ, per germline. The CDR3 coding sequence is TGCGCCAGCAGCATTACTTATGCGTACGAGCAGTACTTC. It translates to CASSITYAYEQYF. The full variable domain, rest sourced from reference TRBV5-1 and TRBJ2-7, is KAGVTQTPRYLIKTRGQQVTLSCSPISGHRSVSWYQQTPGQGLQFLFEYFSETQRNKGNFPGRFSGRQFSNSRSEMNVSTLELGDSALYLCASSITYAYEQYFGPGTRLTVT.

The chain is built from TRBV28 and TRBJ1-1; TRBD1 might be the D (6 bases). V was shortened by 7 bases and J by 4 bases, with 16 bases between the two germline ends. This CDR3 has 14 amino acids. CDR1 MDHEN and CDR2 SYDVKM come from the germline V gene. Written as DNA, the CDR3 is TGTGCCAGCACCCTGTTGGGGGCGCTCACTGAAGCTTTCTTT. It yields the protein CASTLLGALTEAFF.

The rearrangement uses TRBV11-1 and TRBJ1-2; no definite D call. The V gene's germline CDR1 is SGHAT and CDR2 FQDESV (reference sequence). V lost 1 base and J 2 bases, leaving 8 bases between the germline ends. The CDR3 loop spans 14 amino acids. CDR3 coding DNA: TGTGCCAGCAGCTTAGGAACAAAGAACTATGGCTACACCTTC. Translation gives CASSLGTKNYGYTF.

The CDR3 spells CASSGMLGGGLAGELFF. The CDR3 nucleotides are TGTGCCAGCAGTGGGATGTTAGGAGGCGGCCTCGCCGGGGAGCTGTTTTTT. V and J are TRBV28 and TRBJ2-2; TRBD2 is a possible D gene (5 bases). Looked up from germline, CDR1 is MDHEN and CDR2 is SYDVKM. The CDR3 length is 17 residues. Trimming left V 5 bases short and J 6 bases short, with 22 bases between.

This clone turned up a few times. This sequence joins TRBV6-6 and TRBJ2-5, with D unclear. Germline V lookup: CDR1 MNHNY, CDR2 SVGAGI (reference sequence). V lost 6 bases and J 3 bases, leaving 5 bases between the germline ends. This CDR3 comprises 11 residues. CDR3 residues: CASSQKETQYF. DNA for the CDR3: TGTGCCAGCAGCCAAAAAGAGACCCAGTACTTC.

The V call is TRBV19, the J call TRBJ1-3; D gene ambiguous. Trimming stripped 3 bases from V and 5 bases from J, with 14 bases between. This CDR3 spans 15 amino acids. CDR1 LNHDA and CDR2 SQIVND come from the germline V gene (reference sequence). The CDR3 region has the DNA TGTGCCAGTAGTATTATAGAAAGTTCTCGAAACACCATATATTTT. It is translated as CASSIIESSRNTIYF.

The chain joins TRBV18 to TRBJ2-3, with TRBD2 matching over 7 bases. Unmatched junction bases numbered 7, after V lost 3 bases and J lost 1 base. This CDR3 region has 16 residues. Germline CDR1 KGHSH, CDR2 LQKENI. CDR3: CASSPNQRGRTDTQYF. The CDR3 DNA follows: TGTGCCAGCTCACCGAATCAGCGGGGCCGCACAGATACGCAGTATTTT.

This clone has just a few counts. The chain combines TRBV11-3 with TRBJ2-1; the match to TRBD1 covers 11 bases. The CDR3 has 14 amino acids. Germline trimming cut 5 bases from V and 10 bases from J; bases unmatched to any gene: 7. Germline CDR1 reads SGHNT; CDR2 reads YENEEA. CDR3 loop: CASSPSGQGEEQFF. The CDR3 DNA reads as TGTGCCAGCAGCCCATCGGGACAGGGGGAGGAGCAGTTCTTC.

The chain carries TRBV19 and TRBJ2-6; D perhaps matches TRBD2 (7 bases). Trimming left V 8 bases short and J 4 bases short, with 15 bases between. The CDR3 is 15 residues long. CDR1 is LNHDA and CDR2 is SQIVND in the germline V gene (reference sequence). This CDR3 is CASGGGEAGANVLTF. CDR3 coding DNA: TGTGCCAGTGGGGGGGGCGAGGCAGGGGCCAACGTCCTGACTTTC.

CDR3 nucleotides: TGCAGCGTCGGGGGACAGACCTCTGGGGCCAACGTCCTGACTTTC. The encoded protein is CSVGGQTSGANVLTF. The V and J genes are TRBV29-1 and TRBJ2-6, with a possible D match to TRBD1 (7 bases). The ends were cut back, 6 bases at V and 0 bases at J, with 12 bases in the middle. The germline V gene has CDR1 SQVTM and CDR2 ANQGSEA. This CDR3 has 15 amino acids.

The rearrangement uses TRBV9 and TRBJ2-1; 9 bases map to TRBD2. Looked up from germline, CDR1 is SGDLS and CDR2 is YYNGEE. The length of the CDR3 is 15 residues. With V trimmed by 2 bases and J by 0 bases, 0 bases remained unmatched. The DNA for the CDR3 is TGTGCCAGCAGCGTTAGCGGGAGCTCCTACAATGAGCAGTTCTTC. This encodes CASSVSGSSYNEQFF.

V usage is TRBV7-3 and J usage is TRBJ2-7; 10 positions match TRBD2. Germline CDR1 SGHTA, CDR2 FQGTGA. V shed 5 bases and J 1 base; nucleotides not matched to a gene: 5. CDR3 length: 15 amino acids. The CDR3 reads CASSVSAGGSYEQYF. The CDR3 coding sequence is TGTGCCAGCAGCGTATCAGCGGGAGGGTCCTACGAGCAGTACTTC.

V gene TRBV19 combines with J gene TRBJ1-5, with TRBD1 identical over 7 bases. Germline CDR1 is LNHDA and CDR2 is SQIVND (reference sequence). The CDR3 totals 14 residues. V lost 9 bases to trimming and J lost 4 bases; unmatched junction nucleotides: 9. Written as DNA, the CDR3 is TGTGCCAGCAAGAGACAGGGAAGGAATCAGCCCCAGCATTTT. As protein: CASKRQGRNQPQHF.

The gene calls are TRBV5-1 and TRBJ2-2; 12 bases match TRBD2. The CDR3 sequence is 16 residues long. The germline gives CDR1 SGHRS, CDR2 YFSETQ. V lost 6 bases and J lost 4; bases outside the gene matches: 7. CDR3 sequence reads: CASTLAGGDATGELFF. CDR3 DNA sequence: TGCGCCAGCACGCTAGCGGGAGGGGACGCCACCGGGGAGCTGTTTTTT.

This rearrangement joins TRBV19 to TRBJ2-3; 7 bases align to TRBD2. V trimming: 4 bases; J trimming: 3 bases; junction bases outside the gene matches: 4. This CDR3 comprises 14 residues. Germline lookup yields CDR1 LNHDA and CDR2 SQIVND (reference sequence). The CDR3 here is CASSRGGRTDTQYF. The CDR3 DNA sequence: TGTGCCAGTAGTAGGGGGGGAAGGACAGATACGCAGTATTTT.

The chain has TRBV6-5 and TRBJ2-7, with D maybe TRBD2 (5 bases). Germline-derived CDR1 and CDR2 are MNHEY and SVGAGI. The CDR3 length is 13 residues. Trimming shortened V by 6 bases and J by 6 bases, and 15 bases separated the two germline ends. The CDR3 DNA reads TGTGCCAGCAGACCCCACGGGGAAACCGAGCAGTACTTC. It encodes CASRPHGETEQYF.

The chain employs TRBV7-9 and TRBJ2-1; TRBD2 matches at 10 bases. The CDR3 is 15 residues long. The V and J ends lost 5 bases and 4 bases, in that order; junction bases with no gene match: 5. Germline V CDR1 and CDR2: SEHNR, FQNEAQ (reference sequence). CDR3 coding DNA: TGTGCCAGCAGCAAACTAGCGGGAATGTACAATGAGCAGTTCTTC. Amino acids: CASSKLAGMYNEQFF. The entire variable domain, with the rest obtained from reference TRBV7-9 and TRBJ2-1, is as follows: DTGVSQNPRHKITKRGQNVTFRCDPISEHNRLYWYRQTLGQGPEFLTYFQNEAQLEKSRLLSDRFSAERPKGSFSTLEIQRTEQGDSAMYLCASSKLAGMYNEQFFGPGTRLTVL.

The chain couples TRBV27 to TRBJ1-2, with a weak D call TRBD1 (6 bases). Germline CDR1 and CDR2: MNHEY and SMNVEV (reference sequence). CDR3 size: 13 residues. Deletions cut 4 bases from V and 4 bases from J, with 10 bases between. CDR3 in amino acids: CASSWGPSYGYTF. The CDR3 DNA follows: TGTGCCAGCAGTTGGGGGCCATCCTATGGCTACACCTTC.